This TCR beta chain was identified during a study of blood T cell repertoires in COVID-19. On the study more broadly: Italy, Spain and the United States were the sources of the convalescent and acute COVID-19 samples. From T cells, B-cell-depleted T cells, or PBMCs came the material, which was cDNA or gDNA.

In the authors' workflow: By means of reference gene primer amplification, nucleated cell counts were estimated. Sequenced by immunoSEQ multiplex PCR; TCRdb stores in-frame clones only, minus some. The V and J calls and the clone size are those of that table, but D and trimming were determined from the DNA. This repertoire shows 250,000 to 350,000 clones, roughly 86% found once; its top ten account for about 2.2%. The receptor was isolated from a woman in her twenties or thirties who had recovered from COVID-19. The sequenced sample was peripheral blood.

CDR3 nucleotides: TGCGCCAGCAGCATAGCGGGGGGTGTCTCCAATGAGCAGTTCTTC. Its translation: CASSIAGGVSNEQFF. This rearrangement joins TRBV5-1 to TRBJ2-1; TRBD2 matches at 10 bases. This CDR3 comprises 15 residues. The germline gives CDR1 SGHRS, CDR2 YFSETQ. With V trimmed by 4 bases and J by 6 bases, 7 bases remained unmatched.